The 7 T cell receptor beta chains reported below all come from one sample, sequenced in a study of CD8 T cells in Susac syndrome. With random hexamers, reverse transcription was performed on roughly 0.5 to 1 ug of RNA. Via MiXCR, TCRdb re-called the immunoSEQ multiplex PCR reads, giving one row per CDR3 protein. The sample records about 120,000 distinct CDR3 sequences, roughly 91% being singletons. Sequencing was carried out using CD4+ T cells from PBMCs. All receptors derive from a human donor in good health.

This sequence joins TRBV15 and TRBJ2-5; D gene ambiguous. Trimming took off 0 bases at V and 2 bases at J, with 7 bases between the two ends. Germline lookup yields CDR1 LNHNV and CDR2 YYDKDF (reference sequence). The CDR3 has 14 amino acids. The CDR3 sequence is CATSREDVQETQYF. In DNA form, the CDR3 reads TGTGCCACCAGCAGAGAGGATGTACAAGAGACCCAGTACTTC. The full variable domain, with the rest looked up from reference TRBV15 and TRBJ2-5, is DAMVIQNPRYQVTQFGKPVTLSCSQTLNHNVMYWYQQKSSQAPKLLFHYYDKDFNNEADTPDNFQSRRPNTSFCFLDIRSPGLGDTAMYLCATSREDVQETQYFGPGTRLLVL.

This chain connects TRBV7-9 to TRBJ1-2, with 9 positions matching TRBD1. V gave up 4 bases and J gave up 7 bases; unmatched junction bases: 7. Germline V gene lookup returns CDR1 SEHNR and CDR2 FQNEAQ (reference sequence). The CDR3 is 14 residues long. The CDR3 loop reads CASSYPGTGRGYTF. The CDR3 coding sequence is TGTGCCAGCAGCTATCCCGGGACAGGGCGTGGCTACACCTTC.

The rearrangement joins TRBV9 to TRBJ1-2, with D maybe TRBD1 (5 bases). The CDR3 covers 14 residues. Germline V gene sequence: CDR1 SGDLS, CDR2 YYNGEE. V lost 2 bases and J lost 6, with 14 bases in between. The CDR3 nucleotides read TGTGCCAGCAGCGTGACAGTGGTGCCCGATGGCTACACCTTC. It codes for CASSVTVVPDGYTF.

In nucleotides, the CDR3 is TGCAGTGCTAGTAGCGGGAGTAGTGACAATGAGCAGTTCTTC. This codes for CSASSGSSDNEQFF. This chain joins TRBV20-1 and TRBJ2-1; TRBD2 agrees at 9 bases. The V segment lost 3 bases and the J segment 5 bases; nucleotides outside the gene matches: 5. Germline V gives CDR1 DFQATT, CDR2 SNEGSKA (reference sequence). This CDR3 has 14 amino acids.

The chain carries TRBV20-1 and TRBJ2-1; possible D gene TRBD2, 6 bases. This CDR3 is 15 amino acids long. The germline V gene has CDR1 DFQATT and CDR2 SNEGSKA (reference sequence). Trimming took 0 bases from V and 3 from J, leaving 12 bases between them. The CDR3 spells CSARDRQRVYNEQFF. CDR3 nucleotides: TGCAGTGCTAGAGATCGTCAGCGGGTCTACAATGAGCAGTTCTTC.

The CDR3 DNA follows: TGTGCCAGCAGTTCCCGGACTGCAAATACCTTCTACGAGCAGTACTTC. Encoded protein: CASSSRTANTFYEQYF. This sequence joins TRBV6-2 or TRBV6-3 and TRBJ2-7; a possible D gene is TRBD2 (5 bases). V was shortened by 4 bases and J by 3 bases, with 19 bases between the two germline ends. The CDR3 is made up of 16 amino acids. CDR1 and CDR2 from the germline V gene are MNHEY and SVGEGT.

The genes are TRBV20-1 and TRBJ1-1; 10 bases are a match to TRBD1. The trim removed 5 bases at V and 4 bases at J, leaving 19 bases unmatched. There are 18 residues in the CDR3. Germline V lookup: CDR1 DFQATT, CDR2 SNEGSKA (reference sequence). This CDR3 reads CSARSRGGTGDFVTEAFF. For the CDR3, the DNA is TGCAGTGCTCGAAGTCGAGGGGGGACAGGGGATTTCGTCACTGAAGCTTTCTTT.